This T cell receptor (beta chain) was identified in a study of T cells in women clearing cervical HPV infection. Broader study findings: Cases carried less TRBV6-7 than controls: approximately 0.1% versus 0.16%.

Each participant carried one incident cervical HPV16 infection only. The V gene end was trimmed by 7 bases and the J gene end by 5 bases; junction bases not matched to a gene: 6. The CDR3 totals 12 residues. CDR1 GTSNPN and CDR2 SVGIG come from the germline V gene (reference sequence). Method: immunoSEQ multiplex PCR; TCRdb's copy keeps in-frame clones and lacks some. This sample's table has over 10,000 clones. Concerning this clone: The antigen is unknown. The read ends 3 residues early relative to the CDR3; the germline J gene fills the gap.

The sequence was obtained from a woman aged 18 to 75 with a cervical HPV16 infection that either progressed to CIN3+ or cleared (not recorded which). The chain employs TRBV30 and TRBJ1-1, with 8 bases that match TRBD1. The specimen was blood buffy coat. CDR3 protein: CASRTGRTEAFF. CDR3 DNA (partial): TGTGCCTCCCGGACAGGGAGGACTGAA. Complete variable domain (other parts from reference TRBV30 and TRBJ1-1): SQTIHQWPATLVQPVGSPLSLECTVEGTSNPNLYWYRQAAGRGLQLLFYSVGIGQISSEVPQNLSASRPQDRQFILSSKKLLLSDSGFYLCASRTGRTEAFFGQGTRLTVV.